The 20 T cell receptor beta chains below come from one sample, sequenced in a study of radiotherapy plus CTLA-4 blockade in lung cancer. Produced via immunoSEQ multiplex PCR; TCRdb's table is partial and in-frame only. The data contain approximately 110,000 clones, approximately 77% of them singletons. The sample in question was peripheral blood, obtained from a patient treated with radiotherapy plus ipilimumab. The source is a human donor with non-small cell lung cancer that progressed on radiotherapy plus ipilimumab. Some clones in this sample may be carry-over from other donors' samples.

The CDR3: CASSWEVGETQYF. The CDR3 DNA sequence: TGCGCCAGCAGCTGGGAGGTGGGGGAGACCCAGTACTTC. The genes are TRBV5-1 and TRBJ2-5; tentative D call: TRBD2 (6 bases). The germline V gene encodes CDR1 SGHRS and CDR2 YFSETQ. V lost 3 bases to trimming and J lost 5 bases, with 11 bases between them. This CDR3 contains 13 residues.

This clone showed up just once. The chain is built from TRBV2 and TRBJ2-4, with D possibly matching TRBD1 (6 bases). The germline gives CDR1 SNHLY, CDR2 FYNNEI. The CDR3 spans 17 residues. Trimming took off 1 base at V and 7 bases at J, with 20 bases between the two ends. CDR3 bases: TGTGCCAGCAGTGAAGGGGCAGGGTACAGGGTAATGAACATTCAGTACTTC. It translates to CASSEGAGYRVMNIQYF.

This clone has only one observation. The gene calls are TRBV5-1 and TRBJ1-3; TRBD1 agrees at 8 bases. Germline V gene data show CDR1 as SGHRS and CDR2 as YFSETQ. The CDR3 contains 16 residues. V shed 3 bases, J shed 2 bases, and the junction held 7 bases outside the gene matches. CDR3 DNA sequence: TGCGCCAGCAGCTCCGGACAGGGAGTAACTGGAAACACCATATATTTT. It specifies CASSSGQGVTGNTIYF.

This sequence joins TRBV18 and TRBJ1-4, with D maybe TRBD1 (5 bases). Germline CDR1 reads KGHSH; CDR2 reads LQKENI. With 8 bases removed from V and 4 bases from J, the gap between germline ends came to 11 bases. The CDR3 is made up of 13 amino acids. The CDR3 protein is CASARDHNEKLFF. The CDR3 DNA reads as TGTGCCAGCGCGAGGGACCATAATGAAAAACTGTTTTTT.

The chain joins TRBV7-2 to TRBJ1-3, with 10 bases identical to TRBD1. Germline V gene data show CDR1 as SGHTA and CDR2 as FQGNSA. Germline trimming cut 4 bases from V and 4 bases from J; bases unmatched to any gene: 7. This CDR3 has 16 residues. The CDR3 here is CASSYTGTGVGNTIYF. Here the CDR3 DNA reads TGTGCCAGCAGCTACACCGGGACAGGGGTAGGAAACACCATATATTTT.

CDR3: CASSQDVGTGGSGYTF. The CDR3 nucleotides read TGCGCCAGCAGCCAAGACGTAGGGACAGGGGGCAGTGGCTACACCTTC. The rearrangement joins TRBV4-3 to TRBJ1-2; TRBD1 agrees at 12 bases. V lost 0 bases, J lost 7 bases, and 6 bases stayed unmatched. CDR1 LGHNA and CDR2 YSLEER come from the germline V gene. This CDR3 is built from 16 residues.

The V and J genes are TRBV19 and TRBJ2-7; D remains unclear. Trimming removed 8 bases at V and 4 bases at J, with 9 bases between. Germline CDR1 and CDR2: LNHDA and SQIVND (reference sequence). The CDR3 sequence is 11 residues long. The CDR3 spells CASADNYEQYF. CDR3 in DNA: TGTGCCAGTGCGGATAATTACGAGCAGTACTTC.

DNA of the CDR3: TGTGCCAGCAGCTTAGTAAGGGGGCTCGGCACTGAAGCTTTCTTT. Translated: CASSLVRGLGTEAFF. The V gene is TRBV7-9, the J gene TRBJ1-1; 7 nucleotides line up with TRBD1. Germline CDR1 reads SEHNR; CDR2 reads FQNEAQ (reference sequence). The CDR3 is made up of 15 amino acids. Trimming removed 1 base from V and 4 bases from J; junction bases left unmatched: 6. Using reference TRBV7-9 and TRBJ1-1 for the parts outside the CDR3, the full variable domain is DTGVSQNPRHKITKRGQNVTFRCDPISEHNRLYWYRQTLGQGPEFLTYFQNEAQLEKSRLLSDRFSAERPKGSFSTLEIQRTEQGDSAMYLCASSLVRGLGTEAFFGQGTRLTVV.

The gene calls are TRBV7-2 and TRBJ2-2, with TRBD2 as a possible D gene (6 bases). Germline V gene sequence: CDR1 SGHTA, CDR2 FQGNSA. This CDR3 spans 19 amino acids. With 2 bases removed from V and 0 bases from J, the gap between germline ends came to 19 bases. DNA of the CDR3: TGTGCCAGCAGCTTAAGACGGCAGGGAGGACTCGCGAACACCGGGGAGCTGTTTTTT. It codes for CASSLRRQGGLANTGELFF.

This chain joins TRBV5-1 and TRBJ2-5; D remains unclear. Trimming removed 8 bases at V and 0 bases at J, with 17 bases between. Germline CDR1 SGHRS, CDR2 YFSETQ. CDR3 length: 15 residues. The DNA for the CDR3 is TGCGCCAGTGGTCGGTTTTCGAAGAACCAAGAGACCCAGTACTTC. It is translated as CASGRFSKNQETQYF.

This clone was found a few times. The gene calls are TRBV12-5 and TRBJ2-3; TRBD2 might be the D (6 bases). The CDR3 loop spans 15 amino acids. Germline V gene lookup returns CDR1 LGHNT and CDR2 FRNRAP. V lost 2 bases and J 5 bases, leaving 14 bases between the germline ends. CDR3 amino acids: CASGLTSHGLDTQYF. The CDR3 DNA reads TGTGCTAGTGGTTTGACTAGCCACGGGTTAGATACGCAGTATTTT.

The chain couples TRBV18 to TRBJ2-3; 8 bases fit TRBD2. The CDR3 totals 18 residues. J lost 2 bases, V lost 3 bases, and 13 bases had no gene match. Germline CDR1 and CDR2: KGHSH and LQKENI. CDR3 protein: CASSPVGRPAGDTDTQYF. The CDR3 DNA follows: TGTGCCAGCTCACCGGTGGGAAGGCCAGCGGGGGACACAGATACGCAGTATTTT.

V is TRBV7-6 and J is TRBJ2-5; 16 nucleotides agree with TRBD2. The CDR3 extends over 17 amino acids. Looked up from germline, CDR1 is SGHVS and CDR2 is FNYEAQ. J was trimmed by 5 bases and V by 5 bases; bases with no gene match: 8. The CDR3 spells CASSAGTSGGAGETQYF. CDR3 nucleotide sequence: TGTGCCAGCAGCGCCGGGACTAGCGGGGGGGCCGGGGAGACCCAGTACTTC.

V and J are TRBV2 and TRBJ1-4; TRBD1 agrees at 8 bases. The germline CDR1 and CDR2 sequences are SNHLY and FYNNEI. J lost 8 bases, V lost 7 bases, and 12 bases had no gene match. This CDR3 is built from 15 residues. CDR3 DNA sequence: TGTGCCAGCACCCCCGACAGGGGTGGGTACGAAAAACTGTTTTTT. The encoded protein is CASTPDRGGYEKLFF.

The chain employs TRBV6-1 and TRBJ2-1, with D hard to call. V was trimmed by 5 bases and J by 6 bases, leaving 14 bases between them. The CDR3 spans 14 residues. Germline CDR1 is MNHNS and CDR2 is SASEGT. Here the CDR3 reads CASSLSEEGNEQFF. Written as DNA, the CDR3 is TGTGCCAGCAGTTTGTCAGAGGAAGGCAATGAGCAGTTCTTC.

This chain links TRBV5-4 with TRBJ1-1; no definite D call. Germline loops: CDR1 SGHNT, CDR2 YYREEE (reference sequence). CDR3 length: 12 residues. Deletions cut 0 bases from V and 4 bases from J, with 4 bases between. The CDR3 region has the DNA TGTGCCAGCAGCTTGGTTGGCACTGAAGCTTTCTTT. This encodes CASSLVGTEAFF.

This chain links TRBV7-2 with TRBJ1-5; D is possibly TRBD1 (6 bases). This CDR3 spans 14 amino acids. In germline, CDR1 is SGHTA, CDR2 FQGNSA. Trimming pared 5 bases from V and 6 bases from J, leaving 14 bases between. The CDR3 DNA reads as TGTGCCAGCAGCCCACAGGGTGCGGGTCAGCCCCAGCATTTT. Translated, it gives CASSPQGAGQPQHF.

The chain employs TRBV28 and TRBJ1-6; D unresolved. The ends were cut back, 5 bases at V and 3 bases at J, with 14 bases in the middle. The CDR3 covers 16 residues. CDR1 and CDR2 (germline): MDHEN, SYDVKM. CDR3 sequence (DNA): TGTGCCAGCAGTCTCGAATCCGGGGACTATAATTCACCCCTCCACTTT. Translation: CASSLESGDYNSPLHF. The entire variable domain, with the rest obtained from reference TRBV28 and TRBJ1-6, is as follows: DVKVTQSSRYLVKRTGEKVFLECVQDMDHENMFWYRQDPGLGLRLIYFSYDVKMKEKGDIPEGYSVSREKKERFSLILESASTNQTSMYLCASSLESGDYNSPLHFGNGTRLTVT.

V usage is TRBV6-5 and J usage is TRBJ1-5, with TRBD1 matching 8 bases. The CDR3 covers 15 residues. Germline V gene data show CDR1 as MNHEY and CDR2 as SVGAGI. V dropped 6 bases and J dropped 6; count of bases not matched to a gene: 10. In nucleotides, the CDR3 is TGTGCCAGCAGACTCGGACAGGGCGAGACTCAGCCCCAGCATTTT. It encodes CASRLGQGETQPQHF.

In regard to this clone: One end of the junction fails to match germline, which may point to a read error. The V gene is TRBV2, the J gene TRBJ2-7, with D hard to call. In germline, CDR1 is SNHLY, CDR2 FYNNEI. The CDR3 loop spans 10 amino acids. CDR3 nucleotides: TGTGCCAGCAGTGACTTTGTCCCGGACTTC. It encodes CASSDFVPDF.